A selection of T cell receptor beta chains follows, all from one sample in a study of T cell responses to AZD1222 COVID-19 vaccine. Using immunoSEQ multiplex PCR, the repertoire was profiled, and TCRdb retains in-frame clones only, with some absent. There are some 48,000 clones in the sample; approximately 83% occur only once, and around 7.3% lies in the top ten. Sample: peripheral blood, taken 28 days after the second AZD1222 dose. These TCRs come from an adult who received the AZD1222 COVID-19 vaccine. Each CDR3 is given with its conserved first and last residue. A D gene is named only where the DNA matches it firmly. Not all rows give a size; the values are once, few, many and, for expanded clones, a class.

d_call j_call clone_size v_call cdr3_nt cdr3_aa
NA TRBJ1-4 NA TRBV28 TGTGCCAGCACCGTGGGGGGCCCTAATGAAAAACTGTTTTTT CASTVGGPNEKLFF
NA TRBJ2-2 NA TRBV6-5 TGTGCCAGCAGTTACGCCCGGGACAAACGCACCGGGGAGCTGTTTTTT CASSYARDKRTGELFF
NA TRBJ2-1 NA TRBV5-1 TGCGCCAGCAGGCACCCGACTCTACTAGCTCCGAGTGGGGAAAGCTCCTACAATGAGCAGTTCTTC CASRHPTLLAPSGESSYNEQFF
NA TRBJ1-1 NA TRBV29-1 TGCAGCGCCAACTCCCCGGAGTTCGCTGAAGCTTTCTTT CSANSPEFAEAFF
NA TRBJ2-7 NA TRBV7-3 TGTGCCAGCAGCTTATTGTCGGGCCGCGAGCAGTACTTC CASSLLSGREQYF
TRBD1 TRBJ1-1 NA TRBV28 TGTGCCAGCTTGGGACAGATGAACACTGAAGCTTTCTTT CASLGQMNTEAFF
NA TRBJ2-7 once TRBV7-9 TGTGCCAGCAGCTTAGCGCCGGCGGGCCGCCTATCCTACGAGCAGTACTTC CASSLAPAGRLSYEQYF
TRBD2 TRBJ2-2 NA TRBV18 TGTGCCAGCTCACCGGGGACTAGCGGGAGAACCGGGGAGCTGTTTTTT CASSPGTSGRTGELFF
NA TRBJ2-7 NA TRBV29-1 TGCAGCGTTGTGACTGGGAGTGGCGAGCAGTACTTC CSVVTGSGEQYF
NA TRBJ2-5 NA TRBV19 TGTGCCAGTAGTATAGTGGACGGGCCTGGGACCCAGTACTTC CASSIVDGPGTQYF
TRBD1 TRBJ2-7 NA TRBV28 TGTGCCAGCAGTTTATCTACAGGGGGCGCAAACTACGAGCAGTACTTC CASSLSTGGANYEQYF
NA TRBJ2-3 NA TRBV7-3 TGTGCCAGCAGCCCGGGGACCTTCCCCACAGATACGCAGTATTTT CASSPGTFPTDTQYF
TRBD2 TRBJ2-1 NA TRBV28 TGTGCCAGCAGTCCTGGTGGTAGCGGGAGGAAAGACCAGTTCTTC CASSPGGSGRKDQFF
NA TRBJ1-5 few TRBV12-3/TRBV12-4 TGTGCCAGCAGGGTCAGCAATCAGCCCCAGCATTTT CASRVSNQPQHF
TRBD1 TRBJ1-6 NA TRBV10-3 TGTGCCATCAGTGAACAGGGGGGGAATTCACCCCTCCACTTT CAISEQGGNSPLHF
TRBD1 TRBJ1-4 NA TRBV19 TGTGCCAGCGCTAGACAGGGGATTGGGGAAAAACTGTTTTTT CASARQGIGEKLFF
TRBD1 TRBJ2-1 NA TRBV28 TGTGCCAGCGGCCGGGGACAGGGAATGTTCCAAAGCTCCTACAATGAGCAGTTCTTC CASGRGQGMFQSSYNEQFF
NA TRBJ1-1 NA TRBV28 TGTGCCAGCAGTTTCGTACAGCTTAACACTGAAGCTTTCTTT CASSFVQLNTEAFF
NA TRBJ2-7 NA TRBV28 TGTGCCAGCAGTGCACCTGTTGTGTACGAGCAGTACTTC CASSAPVVYEQYF
NA TRBJ2-1 NA TRBV11-2 TGTGCCAGCAGATTCGGGTTTCAGGGGTATGAGCAGTTCTTC CASRFGFQGYEQFF
NA TRBJ1-3 NA TRBV21-1 TGTGCCAGCACCGGCGGGGGGCCTGGAAACACCATATATTTT CASTGGGPGNTIYF
TRBD2 TRBJ2-3 NA TRBV4-1 TGCGCCAGCAGCCAAGCCCCCGGACTAGTCAACGGTAACACAGATACGCAGTATTTT CASSQAPGLVNGNTDTQYF
TRBD1 TRBJ1-4 NA TRBV18 TGTGCCAGCTCATCCGACCTCGACAGGGGGACTAATGAAAAACTGTTTTTT CASSSDLDRGTNEKLFF
NA TRBJ2-7 NA TRBV2 TGTGCCAGCAGTGAAGCGCTGAGACAATACGAGCAGTACTTC CASSEALRQYEQYF
NA TRBJ1-5 NA TRBV6-5 TGTGCCAGCACCCGAGACCTTCAGCCCCAGCATTTT CASTRDLQPQHF
TRBD2 TRBJ2-1 NA TRBV18 TGTGCCAGCTCACCGGGACTAGCGGATTCCTACAATGAGCAGTTCTTC CASSPGLADSYNEQFF
TRBD1 TRBJ2-7 once TRBV29-1 TGCACGGGACAGGGAAGGTACGAGCAGTACTTC CTGQGRYEQYF